The entry that follows covers one T cell receptor (beta chain) sequence. Trimming removed 0 bases at V and 5 bases at J, with 7 bases between. The CDR3 extends over 14 amino acids. Germline assignment: CDR1 MNHEY and CDR2 SVGAGI. This sample was taken from a study of blood T cell repertoires in COVID-19. Overall study: Samples came from the United States, Italy and Spain, spanning acute and convalescent COVID-19. PBMCs, B-cell-depleted T cells, or T cells were the source of the cDNA or gDNA that made up the material.

Original data processing: Estimation of nucleated cell counts relied on the amplification of reference gene primers. The assay was immunoSEQ multiplex PCR, and TCRdb's table has in-frame clones only and misses some. The DNA gave D and trimming, while V, J and clone size come from that table. This sample yields just over 150,000 clones, of which roughly 88% are seen a single time; 9.8% belongs to the top ten. Sequences were obtained from peripheral blood. The chain is built from TRBV6-5 and TRBJ1-4; D gene uncertain. The TCR was taken from a woman aged 50 to 65 with acute or convalescent COVID-19. CDR3 coding DNA: TGTGCCAGCAGTTACTCGGGGAGGAATGAAAAACTGTTTTTT. This sequence encodes CASSYSGRNEKLFF.